This TCR beta chain is drawn from a study of blood T cells in healthy people across ages. A second PCR of roughly 7 to 11 cycles used a sample-barcoded 5' primer and a J-beta primer mix. TCRdb re-analysed the 5' RACE reads in MiXCR, keeping a single row per CDR3 protein. The table lists about 830,000 distinct CDR3 sequences, 55% to 70% of them singletons, with roughly 22% in the top ten. V was clipped by 6 bases and J by 9 bases; unmatched bases: 9. The CDR3 length is 14 residues. Germline CDR1 reads MNHEY; CDR2 reads SVGEGT. The sequence came from a man aged 30-40 years in good health. The sequenced sample was blood. The rearrangement joins TRBV6-2 or TRBV6-3 to TRBJ2-1; 9 bases map to TRBD2. CDR3 nucleotide sequence: TGTGCCAGCAGAAGGACTAGCGTCCCCGCTGAGCAGTTCTTC. It codes for CASRRTSVPAEQFF.